This T cell receptor (beta chain) emerged from a study of T-cell memory formation after mild COVID-19. Study results and limitations: Clones that got smaller from day 15 to 85 had even CD4/CD8, while clones growing later tipped toward CD4+.

MiXCR, run by TCRdb on the 5' RACE reads, gives a single entry per CDR3 protein. Of over 500,000 distinct CDR3 sequences listed, roughly 17% are singletons. The V end lost 0 bases, the J end lost 6 bases, and 6 bases lay between the germline ends. This CDR3 is 13 amino acids long. Per the germline V gene, CDR1 is LNHNV and CDR2 is YYDKDF (reference sequence). In its sample, this clonotype was seen a few times. Its antigen is as yet unknown. The sequencing input was PBMCs or a T cell subset sorted from them (not recorded which). This chain connects TRBV15 to TRBJ1-5; D is ambiguous. The sequence came from an adult woman who had mild COVID-19 (a few samples of this study predate the infection). Cell type and time point are not known. This CDR3 is CATSRDGGQPQHF. The CDR3 DNA follows: TGTGCCACCAGCAGAGATGGTGGTCAGCCCCAGCATTTT. The variable domain in full, completed from reference TRBV15 and TRBJ1-5, reads DAMVIQNPRYQVTQFGKPVTLSCSQTLNHNVMYWYQQKSSQAPKLLFHYYDKDFNNEADTPDNFQSRRPNTSFCFLDIRSPGLGDTAMYLCATSRDGGQPQHFGDGTRLSIL.